Described below is a single T cell receptor beta chain sequence and its context. This clone is a singleton in its sample. The antigen this receptor binds is unknown. Base qualities are missing; no much larger clone stands one base away. From the cysteine up to the phenylalanine, the CDR3 has a length of 11 residues. CDR3 DNA only is kept here, 33 bases in frame from base 1. CDR1 and CDR2 were assigned from the germline V gene (reference sequence) as LGHDT and YNNKEL. V is pruned by 5 bases and J by 13 bases, leaving 4 bases of the junction without a gene match. This sample is part of a study of blood T cell repertoires in COVID-19 (dated by TCRdb to between 2020 and 2021). Background for the entire study: Samples from collaborators originated in the United States, Italy and Spain and spanned both the acute and convalescent phases of COVID-19. The prospective study material was composed of cDNA or gDNA derived from T cells, B-cell-depleted T cells, or PBMCs. Subjects who had been exposed to COVID-19, were actively infected with it, or had recovered from it provided the deeply sampled blood TCRbeta repertoires that made up the dataset. The repertoires were released in a freely available public database intended as a resource for research on the immune response to SARS-CoV-2. The samples were drawn from two sources: the first 160 participants of the ongoing ImmuneRACE study, and 1,000 to 1,500 subjects contributed by 6 global collaborators. A de-identified subject ID, COVID-19 status, age in years and sex were almost always included in the sample metadata. HLA class I and class II types, where available, came from metadata supplied by the sample provider rather than from assay-based typing. What the study reported, not specific to this receptor: How much clinical and demographic metadata was included differed by source and by participant, and the metadata was provided uncurated.

TCRbeta CDR3 regions were amplified from genomic DNA by means of the immunoSEQ Assay, a bias-controlled multiplex PCR. Turning to the authors' computational methods: Nucleated cell counts per sample were estimated from amplification of reference gene primers within the assay. To quantify the absolute abundance of each unique TCRbeta CDR3 rearrangement, sequence reads were collapsed and filtered. Productive Simpson clonality was computed per sample as the square root of Simpson's diversity index over productive rearrangements. The table comes from immuneACCESS by way of TCRdb, which keeps in-frame sequences with V and J called. Part of the clones is missing from these tables; in studies checked, under half for an unresolved V gene and the rest for unknown reasons. V and J calls plus clone size are reproduced from that table; the DNA served to infer D and trimming. This sample gives approximately 89,000 clones in total; 75% to 85% of them show up just once. Jointly, the top ten make up around 22% of the sample.

Collaborating institutions collected whole blood in K2EDTA tubes following their own protocols. For TCRbeta analysis, collaborator samples were shipped as frozen whole blood, as isolated PBMCs, or as DNA extracted from either sample type. The receptor's source is a man between 65 and 80 years old with acute or convalescent COVID-19. The sample comprised peripheral blood. The chain couples TRBV3-1 (or the pseudogene TRBV3-2) to TRBJ2-1; 8 bases in the junction line up with TRBD1. The nucleotide sequence is TGTGCCAGCAGCGCAGGGGGCGGTCAGTTCTTC. Its translation is CASSAGGGQFF.